The 14 T cell receptor beta chains below were found in one sample sequenced in a study of vaccination and CD4 T cells after COVID-19. The assay that was used to sequence DNA from cultured CD4+ T cells was the Oncomine TCR Beta short-read assay. Each CDR3 protein gets one entry after TCRdb re-called the PCR reads with MiXCR. The table lists 13,000 or so distinct CDR3 sequences, about two thirds of them singletons, with more than 25% in the top ten. The sample's treatment: roughly 11-day PBMC culture with coronavirus spike peptide pools or control peptides (ViraFEST assay). The antigens for these receptors are not known. The source material was CD4+ T cells from blood, cultured in vitro. These receptors came from a human donor who had recovered from COVID-19.

This chain joins TRBV7-8 and TRBJ1-2; D possibly corresponds to TRBD1 (5 bases). Trimming pared 3 bases from V and 1 base from J, leaving 6 bases between. Germline CDR1 reads SGHVS; CDR2 reads FQNEAQ. The CDR3 length is 13 residues. CDR3 in amino acids: CASSLTDNYGYTF. The CDR3, as DNA: TGTGCCAGCAGCTTGACAGATAACTATGGCTACACCTTC.

The V call is TRBV10-3, the J call TRBJ2-7, with a tentative D call TRBD1 (6 bases). The V end was cut by 10 bases, the J end by 5 bases, with 15 bases between. The CDR3 is 12 residues long. Germline V gene lookup returns CDR1 ENHRY and CDR2 SYGVKD. The CDR3 is CATQGGGHEQYF. The DNA of the CDR3 is TGTGCCACCCAAGGTGGGGGCCACGAGCAGTACTTC.

This chain connects TRBV6-1 to TRBJ2-1; D might be TRBD1 (6 bases). The germline gives CDR1 MNHNS, CDR2 SASEGT. V was trimmed by 6 bases and J by 4 bases, leaving 13 bases between them. The CDR3 extends over 14 amino acids. This CDR3 is CASRQDSVYNEQFF. The CDR3 region has the DNA TGTGCCAGCAGACAGGACAGTGTTTACAATGAGCAGTTCTTC.

This clonotype has a handful of counts. The rearrangement uses TRBV12-3 or TRBV12-4 and TRBJ1-6; a weak D match, TRBD1 (6 bases). The CDR3 spans 14 residues. V was trimmed by 5 bases and J by 8 bases, leaving 13 bases between them. The DNA for the CDR3 is TGTGCCAGCAGTCCCGGGACAATTGATTCACCCCTCCACTTT. Residues: CASSPGTIDSPLHF.

The chain recombines TRBV6-2 or TRBV6-3 with TRBJ1-1, with 11 bases identical to TRBD1. V lost 5 bases to trimming and J lost 5 bases; unmatched junction nucleotides: 10. Per the germline V gene, CDR1 is MNHEY and CDR2 is SVGEGT. The CDR3 contains 16 residues. CDR3 sequence reads: CASSTRTGGDGTEAFF. For the CDR3, the DNA is TGTGCCAGCAGTACGAGGACAGGGGGCGATGGGACTGAAGCTTTCTTT.

The chain uses TRBV7-3 and TRBJ1-1; the D gene is possibly TRBD1 (5 bases). V lost 1 base, J lost 4 bases, and 7 bases lay in between. Germline lookup yields CDR1 SGHTA and CDR2 FQGTGA. This CDR3 spans 13 amino acids. This chain's CDR3 is CASSLMGVTEAFF. In DNA form, the CDR3 reads TGTGCCAGCAGCTTAATGGGGGTCACTGAAGCTTTCTTT.

This clonotype ranks as medium-sized. The chain employs TRBV28 and TRBJ2-6, with 8 bases fitting TRBD1. The V gene end was trimmed by 5 bases and the J gene end by 5 bases; junction bases not matched to a gene: 11. The CDR3 runs to 17 residues. Germline loops: CDR1 MDHEN, CDR2 SYDVKM. The CDR3 DNA sequence: TGTGCCAGCAGTGCGCACCAGGGGGCCCCTAGGGCCAACGTCCTGACTTTC. Its protein product is CASSAHQGAPRANVLTF.

The rearrangement links TRBV4-3 to TRBJ1-3, with D perhaps matching TRBD1 (5 bases). The germline CDR1 and CDR2 sequences are LGHNA and YSLEER. The ends were cut back, 0 bases at V and 4 bases at J, with 13 bases in the middle. The CDR3 consists of 16 residues. CDR3 amino acids: CASSQEWTLGGNTIYF. The CDR3 DNA sequence: TGCGCCAGCAGCCAAGAATGGACACTGGGAGGAAACACCATATATTTT.

This clonotype has only one observation. The gene calls are TRBV27 and TRBJ2-3, with 16 bases identical to TRBD2. Trimming at V came to 2 bases and at J to 4 bases, leaving 9 bases not matched to a gene. Germline V gene lookup returns CDR1 MNHEY and CDR2 SMNVEV (reference sequence). The CDR3 is 19 amino acids. In nucleotides, the CDR3 is TGTGCCAGCAGTTTAGAAAGGGGGACTAGCGGGAGGGGGGCAGATACGCAGTATTTT. Translated, it gives CASSLERGTSGRGADTQYF.

This sequence joins TRBV24-1 and TRBJ1-1; D perhaps matches TRBD1 (6 bases). Per germline, CDR1 KGHDR and CDR2 SFDVKD. Trimming took off 3 bases at V and 10 bases at J, with 14 bases between the two ends. This CDR3 spans 13 amino acids. The CDR3 reads CATSDPAGGPAFF. CDR3 sequence (DNA): TGTGCCACCAGTGATCCCGCGGGGGGGCCAGCTTTCTTT.

V and J are TRBV7-2 and TRBJ1-2; D remains unclear. This CDR3 is built from 14 residues. Germline V gene data show CDR1 as SGHTA and CDR2 as FQGNSA. The V gene lost 0 bases and the J gene lost 3 bases, with 8 bases spanning the gap. This CDR3 is CASSLAMDDYGYTF. In nucleotides, the CDR3 is TGTGCCAGCAGCTTAGCCATGGATGACTATGGCTACACCTTC. The variable domain in full, with the rest retrieved from reference TRBV7-2 and TRBJ1-2, is GAGVSQSPSNKVTEKGKDVELRCDPISGHTALYWYRQSLGQGLEFLIYFQGNSAPDKSGLPSDRFSAERTGGSVSTLTIQRTQQEDSAVYLCASSLAMDDYGYTFGSGTRLTVV.

This clonotype was counted between two and nine times. The rearrangement uses TRBV20-1 and TRBJ1-5; D is undetermined. The CDR3 length is 14 residues. CDR1 DFQATT and CDR2 SNEGSKA come from the germline V gene (reference sequence). With 0 bases removed from V and 2 bases from J, the gap between germline ends came to 8 bases. In DNA, the CDR3 is TGCAGTGCTAGAGACGCGGTGGGCAATCAGCCCCAGCATTTT. This codes for CSARDAVGNQPQHF.

The chain is built from TRBV12-5 and TRBJ1-5, with 8 bases fitting TRBD1. Germline V CDR1 and CDR2: LGHNT, FRNRAP. Germline trimming cut 7 bases from V and 1 base from J; bases unmatched to any gene: 6. The CDR3 has 15 residues. The CDR3 loop reads CASAGTGLSNQPQHF. The CDR3 region has the DNA TGTGCTAGTGCCGGGACAGGACTAAGCAATCAGCCCCAGCATTTT.

The genes are TRBV27 and TRBJ2-1, with 9 bases identical to TRBD2. Germline values: CDR1 MNHEY, CDR2 SMNVEV (reference sequence). Losses at the gene ends were 6 bases for V and 1 base for J; bases not matched to a gene: 10. The CDR3 has 17 residues. The CDR3 coding sequence is TGTGCCAGCAGCCTCCTAAAAACTAGCGGGTCCTACAATGAGCAGTTCTTC. Translation: CASSLLKTSGSYNEQFF.